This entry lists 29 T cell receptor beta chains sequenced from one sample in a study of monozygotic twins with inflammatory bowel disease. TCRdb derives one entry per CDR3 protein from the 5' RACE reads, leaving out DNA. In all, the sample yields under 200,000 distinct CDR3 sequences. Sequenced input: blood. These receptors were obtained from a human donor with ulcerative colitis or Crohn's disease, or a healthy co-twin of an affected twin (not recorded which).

The CDR3 here is CASSRQDREYNEQFF. V usage is TRBV4-3 and J usage is TRBJ2-1; TCRdb proposes TRBD1, but this gene call is untestable without DNA. In germline, CDR1 is LGHNA, CDR2 YSLEER. The CDR3 has 15 amino acids.

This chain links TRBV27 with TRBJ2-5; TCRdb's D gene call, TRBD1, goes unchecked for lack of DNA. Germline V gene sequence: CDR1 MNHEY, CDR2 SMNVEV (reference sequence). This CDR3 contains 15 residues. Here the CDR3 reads CASGLRMGAGETQYF.

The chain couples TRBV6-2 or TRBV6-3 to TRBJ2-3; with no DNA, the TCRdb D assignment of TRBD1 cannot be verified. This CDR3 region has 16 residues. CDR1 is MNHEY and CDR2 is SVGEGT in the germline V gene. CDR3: CASSYGPGTNADTQYF.

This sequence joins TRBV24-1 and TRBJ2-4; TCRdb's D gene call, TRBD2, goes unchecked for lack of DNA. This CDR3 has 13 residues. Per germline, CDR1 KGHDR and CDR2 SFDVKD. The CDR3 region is CATSEGGTNIQYF.

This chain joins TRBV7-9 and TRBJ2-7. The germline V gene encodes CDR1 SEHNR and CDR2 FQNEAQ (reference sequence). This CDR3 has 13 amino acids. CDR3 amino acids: CASSPGWTYEQYF.

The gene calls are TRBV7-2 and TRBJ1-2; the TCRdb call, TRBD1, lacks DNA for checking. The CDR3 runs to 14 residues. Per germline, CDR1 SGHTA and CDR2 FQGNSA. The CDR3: CASSSYRELYGYTF.

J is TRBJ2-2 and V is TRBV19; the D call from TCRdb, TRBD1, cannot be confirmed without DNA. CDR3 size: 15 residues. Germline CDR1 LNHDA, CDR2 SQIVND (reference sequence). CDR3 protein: CASSTRGTNTGELFF.

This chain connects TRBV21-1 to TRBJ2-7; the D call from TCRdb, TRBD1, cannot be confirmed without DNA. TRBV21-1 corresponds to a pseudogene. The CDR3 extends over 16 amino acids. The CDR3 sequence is CASSFSGRTLPYEQYF.

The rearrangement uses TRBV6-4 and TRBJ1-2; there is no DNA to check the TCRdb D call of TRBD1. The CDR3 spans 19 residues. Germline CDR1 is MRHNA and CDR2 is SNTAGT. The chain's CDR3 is CASQLTWEGPGTEDYGYTF.

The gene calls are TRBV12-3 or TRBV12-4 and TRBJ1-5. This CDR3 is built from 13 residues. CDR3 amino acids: CASSPGRDQPQHF.

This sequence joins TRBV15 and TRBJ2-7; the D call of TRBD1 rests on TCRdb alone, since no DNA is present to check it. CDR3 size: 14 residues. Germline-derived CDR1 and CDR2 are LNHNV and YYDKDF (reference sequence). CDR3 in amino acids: CATQAGTGTYEQYF.

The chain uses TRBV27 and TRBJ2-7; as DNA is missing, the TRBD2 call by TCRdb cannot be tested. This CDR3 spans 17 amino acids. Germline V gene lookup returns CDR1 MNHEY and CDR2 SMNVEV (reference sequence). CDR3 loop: CASSSRTSGKSSYEQYF.

CDR3 amino acids: CAWSGTVSSYNEQFF. The genes are TRBV30 and TRBJ2-1. The CDR3 runs 15 residues. The germline V gene has CDR1 GTSNPN and CDR2 SVGIG (reference sequence).

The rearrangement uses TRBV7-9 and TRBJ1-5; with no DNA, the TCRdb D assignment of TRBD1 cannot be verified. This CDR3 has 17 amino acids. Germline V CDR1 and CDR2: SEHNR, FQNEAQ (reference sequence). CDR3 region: CASSFSTGVDSNQPQHF.

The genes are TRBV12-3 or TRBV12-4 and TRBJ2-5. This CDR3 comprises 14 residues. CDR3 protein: CASSPEWGPETQYF.

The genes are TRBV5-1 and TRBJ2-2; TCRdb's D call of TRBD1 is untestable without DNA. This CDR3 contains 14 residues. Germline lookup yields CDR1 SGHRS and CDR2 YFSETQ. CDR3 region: CASSPGQSTGELFF.

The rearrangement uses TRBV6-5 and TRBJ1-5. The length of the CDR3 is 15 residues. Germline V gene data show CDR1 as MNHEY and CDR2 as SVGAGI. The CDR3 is CASSYSSDSNQPQHF.

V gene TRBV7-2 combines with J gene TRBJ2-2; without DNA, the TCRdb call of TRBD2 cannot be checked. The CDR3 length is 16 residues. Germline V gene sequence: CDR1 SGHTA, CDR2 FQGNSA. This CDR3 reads CASSLGGPEVTGELFF.

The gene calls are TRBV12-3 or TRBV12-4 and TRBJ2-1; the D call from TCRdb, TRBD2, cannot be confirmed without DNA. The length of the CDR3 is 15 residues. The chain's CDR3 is CASSWGLAGGYEQFF.

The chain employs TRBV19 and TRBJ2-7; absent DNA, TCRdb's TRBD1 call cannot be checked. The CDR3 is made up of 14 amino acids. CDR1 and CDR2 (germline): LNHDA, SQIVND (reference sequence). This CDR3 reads CASSGTGATYEQYF. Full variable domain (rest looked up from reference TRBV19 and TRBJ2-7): DGGITQSPKYLFRKEGQNVTLSCEQNLNHDAMYWYRQDPGQGLRLIYYSQIVNDFQKGDIAEGYSVSREKKESFPLTVTSAQKNPTAFYLCASSGTGATYEQYFGPGTRLTVT.

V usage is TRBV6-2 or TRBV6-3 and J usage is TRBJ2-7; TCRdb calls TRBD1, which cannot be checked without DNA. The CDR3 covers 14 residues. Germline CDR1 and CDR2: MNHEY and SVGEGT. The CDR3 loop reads CASSYTDRAYEQYF.

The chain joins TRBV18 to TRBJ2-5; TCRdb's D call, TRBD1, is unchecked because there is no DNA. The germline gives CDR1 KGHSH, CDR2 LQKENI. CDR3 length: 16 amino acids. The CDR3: CASSPRNQQGQETQYF.

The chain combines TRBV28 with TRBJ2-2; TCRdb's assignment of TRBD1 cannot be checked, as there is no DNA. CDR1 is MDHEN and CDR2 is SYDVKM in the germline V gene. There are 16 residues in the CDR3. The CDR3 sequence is CASSPHRGLGTGELFF.

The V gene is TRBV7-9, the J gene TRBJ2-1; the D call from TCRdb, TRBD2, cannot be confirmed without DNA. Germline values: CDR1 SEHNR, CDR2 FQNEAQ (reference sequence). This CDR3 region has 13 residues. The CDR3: CASSLDLAGRQFF. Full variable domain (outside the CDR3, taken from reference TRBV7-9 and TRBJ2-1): DTGVSQNPRHKITKRGQNVTFRCDPISEHNRLYWYRQTLGQGPEFLTYFQNEAQLEKSRLLSDRFSAERPKGSFSTLEIQRTEQGDSAMYLCASSLDLAGRQFFGPGTRLTVL.

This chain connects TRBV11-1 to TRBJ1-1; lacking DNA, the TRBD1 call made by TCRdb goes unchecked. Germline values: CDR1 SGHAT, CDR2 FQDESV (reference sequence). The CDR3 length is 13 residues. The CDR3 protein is CASSRGQGTEAFF.

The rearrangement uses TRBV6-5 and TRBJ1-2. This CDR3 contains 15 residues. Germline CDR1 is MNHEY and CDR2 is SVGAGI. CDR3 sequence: CASSYEAGPNYGYTF.

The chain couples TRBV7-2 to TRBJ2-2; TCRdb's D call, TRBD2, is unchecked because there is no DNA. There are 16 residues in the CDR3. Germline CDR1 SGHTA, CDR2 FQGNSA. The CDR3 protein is CASQRVQGLNTGELFF.

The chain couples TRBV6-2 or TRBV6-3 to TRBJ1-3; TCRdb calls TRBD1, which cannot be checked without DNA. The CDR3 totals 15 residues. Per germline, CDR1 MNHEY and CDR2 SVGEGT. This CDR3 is CASTGTDFSGNTIYF.

CDR3 protein: CASSEIRQREGYNEQFF. The V gene is TRBV25-1, the J gene TRBJ2-1; TCRdb's assignment of TRBD2 cannot be checked, as there is no DNA. The CDR3 runs 17 residues. Looked up from germline, CDR1 is MGHDK and CDR2 is SYGVNS.